These 13 T cell receptor beta chains were all obtained from the same sample, sequenced in a study of early T cells in non-severe SARS-CoV-2 infection. MiXCR, applied by TCRdb to the 5' RACE reads, yields one record per CDR3 protein. The table records over 50,000 distinct CDR3 sequences, 7% to 10% of them present only once. Sequenced material: whole blood. The receptors come from an adult who was a healthcare worker with PCR-confirmed SARS-CoV-2 infection or an uninfected control (not recorded which).

This clonotype was detected many times. The chain links TRBV7-9 to TRBJ1-6; 8 nucleotides line up with TRBD1. Per germline, CDR1 SEHNR and CDR2 FQNEAQ (reference sequence). The CDR3 covers 14 residues. With V trimmed by 2 bases and J by 9 bases, 3 bases remained unmatched. As DNA, the CDR3 is TGTGCCAGCAGCTTACAGGGGGCGGGTTCACCCCTCCACTTT. Translated: CASSLQGAGSPLHF.

This clonotype has more than one count but fewer than ten. The gene calls are TRBV2 and TRBJ2-2; tentative D call: TRBD2 (5 bases). Trimming stripped 10 bases from V and 7 bases from J, with 10 bases between. The CDR3 sequence is 11 residues long. Germline CDR1 and CDR2: SNHLY and FYNNEI. CDR3 in DNA: TGTGCCACCCGGGGTAACGGGGAGCTGTTTTTT. It encodes CATRGNGELFF. The variable domain in full, with the rest retrieved from reference TRBV2 and TRBJ2-2, is EPEVTQTPSHQVTQMGQEVILRCVPISNHLYFYWYRQILGQKVEFLVSFYNNEISEKSEIFDDQFSVERPDGSNFTLKIRSTKLEDSAMYFCATRGNGELFFGEGSRLTVL.

In this sample, this clonotype turned up a few times. This sequence joins TRBV10-3 and TRBJ1-5; D is uncertain. Germline CDR1 ENHRY, CDR2 SYGVKD. The CDR3 has 12 residues. Trimming shortened V by 4 bases and J by 5 bases, and 6 bases separated the two germline ends. CDR3 coding DNA: TGTGCCATCAGTGCCGGCGATCAGCCCCAGCATTTT. It translates to CAISAGDQPQHF.

The rearrangement links TRBV27 to TRBJ2-3; no firm D call. The V gene lost 10 bases and the J gene lost 2 bases, with 10 bases spanning the gap. The CDR3 is 12 residues long. Germline V gene lookup returns CDR1 MNHEY and CDR2 SMNVEV (reference sequence). CDR3 DNA: TGTGCCACTGTAGCCCACACAGATACGCAGTATTTT. This codes for CATVAHTDTQYF.

This clonotype has just a few counts. The chain uses TRBV6-5 and TRBJ1-3; D call uncertain. Per germline, CDR1 MNHEY and CDR2 SVGAGI. V dropped 6 bases and J dropped 0 bases, with 12 bases sitting between them. The CDR3 length is 15 residues. The DNA for the CDR3 is TGTGCCAGCAGCTCCCGGGCTACCTCTGGAAACACCATATATTTT. This encodes CASSSRATSGNTIYF.

This clonotype was observed many times. The chain has TRBV19 and TRBJ1-5; 8 bases fit TRBD1. Germline V lookup: CDR1 LNHDA, CDR2 SQIVND (reference sequence). J was trimmed by 4 bases and V by 6 bases; bases with no gene match: 5. The CDR3 has 14 amino acids. The CDR3 nucleotides read TGTGCCAGTAGCCGACAGGGGTTTAATCAGCCCCAGCATTTT. It specifies CASSRQGFNQPQHF.

The rearrangement uses TRBV20-1 and TRBJ1-5; no firm D call. With 5 bases removed from V and 11 bases from J, the gap between germline ends came to 10 bases. Germline lookup yields CDR1 DFQATT and CDR2 SNEGSKA (reference sequence). This CDR3 is built from 10 residues. The CDR3: CSAGTGTQHF. The CDR3 DNA follows: TGCAGTGCTGGTACCGGGACCCAGCATTTT.

The chain recombines TRBV6-6 with TRBJ2-3; 10 nucleotides agree with TRBD2. The CDR3 loop spans 16 amino acids. From germline, CDR1 is MNHNY and CDR2 SVGAGI (reference sequence). The ends lost 6 bases at V and 4 bases at J; junction bases unmatched: 10. The CDR3 coding sequence is TGTGCCAGCAGGACCAAAAGCGGGGGGGCCGCAGATACGCAGTATTTT. Residues: CASRTKSGGAADTQYF.

This chain links TRBV9 with TRBJ1-6, with 8 bases matching TRBD1. The CDR3 is made up of 15 amino acids. Germline V gene lookup returns CDR1 SGDLS and CDR2 YYNGEE. V gave up 3 bases and J gave up 10 bases; unmatched junction bases: 9. In DNA form, the CDR3 reads TGTGCCAGCAGCGCGACAGGGGAAGGGAGATCACCCCTCCACTTT. Translated, it gives CASSATGEGRSPLHF.

V and J are TRBV7-6 and TRBJ2-2; D remains ambiguous. V shed 5 bases and J shed 0 bases, with 13 bases lying between them. The CDR3 extends over 16 amino acids. CDR1 is SGHVS, CDR2 FNYEAQ, per germline. The CDR3 nucleotides read TGTGCCAGCAGCCCCGCGAGGAGCGCGAACACCGGGGAGCTGTTTTTT. Encoded protein: CASSPARSANTGELFF.

The chain employs TRBV6-5 and TRBJ2-3; 9 bases are a match to TRBD2. This CDR3 has 16 amino acids. J gave up 1 base and V 7 bases, and 9 bases lay outside the gene matches. CDR1 is MNHEY and CDR2 is SVGAGI in the germline V gene. DNA of the CDR3: TGTGCCAGCACCCCCCTAGCGGGGTCGGGCACAGATACGCAGTATTTT. Its translation is CASTPLAGSGTDTQYF.

There are a few counts of this clonotype. The rearrangement uses TRBV9 and TRBJ2-1; D is unclear. The CDR3 contains 13 residues. Trimming stripped 4 bases from V and 10 bases from J, with 15 bases between. Germline loops: CDR1 SGDLS, CDR2 YYNGEE. The CDR3 nucleotides read TGTGCCAGCAGCCCTCGTGGAGCGAGCGAGCAGTTCTTC. Its protein is CASSPRGASEQFF.

The chain joins TRBV11-1 to TRBJ2-3; 10 bases match TRBD2. The germline gives CDR1 SGHAT, CDR2 FQDESV (reference sequence). With V trimmed by 3 bases and J by 7 bases, 7 bases remained unmatched. This CDR3 comprises 15 residues. For the CDR3, the DNA is TGTGCCAGCAGCTTCCAGCGGGGGGGCTCAAATACGCAGTATTTT. Its translation is CASSFQRGGSNTQYF.